This T cell receptor beta chain stems from a study of PD-1 blockade in mismatch repair-deficient tumors. The wider study: All were previously treated, progressing patients with approximately 12 mismatch repair-deficient cancer types. Study-level findings and limits: After pembrolizumab, tumor-resident clones rose rapidly, then generally contracted before radiologic responses.

Profiling relied on immunoSEQ multiplex PCR, and the TCRdb table lists in-frame clones only, not all of them. The sample carries 90,000 to 130,000 clones, 70% to 80% recorded once. In the case of this clone: Its antigen remains unknown.

This CDR3 has 15 residues. Germline CDR1 SGDLS, CDR2 YYNGEE. V shed 2 bases and J shed 0 bases, with 8 bases lying between them. This clonotype was sampled from an adult with mismatch repair-deficient cancer. The chain is built from TRBV9 and TRBJ1-4; no definite D call. The material was peripheral blood, obtained more than 58 weeks after starting pembrolizumab. The CDR3 region is CASSVGGATNEKLFF. As DNA, the CDR3 is TGTGCCAGCAGCGTGGGAGGAGCAACTAATGAAAAACTGTTTTTT.